This T cell receptor (beta chain) appears in the sequencing data of a study of Ad26.COV2.S vaccination and SARS-CoV-2 variants (dated by TCRdb to the early 2020s). About the full investigation: Donors in the vaccine arm were drawn from COV1001, a multicentre, randomized, double-blind, placebo-controlled phase I-IIa trial testing Ad26.COV2.S in healthy adults. Ad26.COV2.S was administered intramuscularly at 5 x 10^10 or 1 x 10^11 viral particles, either as a single shot or as two shots given 56 days apart. Sequencing of the TCRbeta repertoire served to evaluate the specificity and breadth of SARS-CoV-2-reactive T cell receptors following Ad26.COV2.S vaccination. The TCR-sequenced set comprised about 32 samples: around 20 Ad26.COV2.S vaccine recipients, 5 placebo recipients and 8 SARS-CoV-2 convalescent individuals. Participants in the trial were split at random into five groups of five each, receiving low-dose or high-dose Ad26.COV2.S once or twice, or else placebo on both occasions. Throughout the experiments and outcome assessment, investigators stayed blinded to trial group allocation.

Points the paper makes about the study in general: The study was not powered for comparison of responses between vaccine doses or regimens. Non-spike TCR breadth was comparable between vaccine and placebo recipients, consistent with the vaccine containing only spike. The authors noted that total T cell responses may have been underestimated by the TCR breadth and depth analyses. Substantial breadth of spike-specific CD8+ and CD4+ T cell responses was reported after vaccination. Ad26.COV2.S recipients had higher spike-specific TCR breadth than placebo recipients (P = 0.0014).

As encoded in the germline V gene, CDR1 is SGHVS while CDR2 is FQNEAQ. There are 15 amino acids in the CDR3, from cysteine to phenylalanine inclusive. Only the CDR3 portion is preserved as DNA: 45 bases, with reading frame beginning at the first base. V drops 2 bases and J drops 4 bases, leaving 12 bases in between. The immunoSEQ Assay was used to sequence TCRbeta CDR3 regions. After extraction, genomic DNA underwent amplification by bias-controlled multiplex PCR, followed by high-throughput sequencing. The source study handled its data this way. To quantify the absolute abundance of every unique TCRbeta CDR3 region, sequences were collapsed and filtered. T cell fraction was estimated by normalizing TCRbeta template counts to usable DNA, with usable DNA measured through amplification of reference genes found in all nucleated cells. Repertoire TCRs were annotated as SARS-CoV-2-specific by exact matching of V gene, CDR3 amino acid sequence and J gene to a known reactive TCR set. The reference SARS-CoV-2 TCR set was obtained from MIRA and was filtered for enrichment in COVID-19-positive ImmuneCODE repertoires, whereby public or cross-reactive TCRs were removed. Using the MIRA antigens, annotated TCRs were further analysed by specific ORF or by position within an ORF. Breadth was defined as annotated unique rearrangements over total unique productive rearrangements; depth was the summed frequency of those rearrangements. Group comparisons of TCR breadth used two-sided Wilcoxon rank-sum tests. TCRdb retrieved this table from immuneACCESS and kept in-frame rearrangements only. Not all clones are present; in checked studies, unresolved V genes account for under half, and no reason is known for the remainder. Clone size and V and J calls were adopted from that table, with D and trimming inferred from the DNA. This sample lists under 550,000 clones; 75% to 95% were detected once. The ten biggest clones cover more than 10% of the sample.

What the treatment or condition label conveys for this sample: some 20 received Ad26.COV2.S at low or high dose, single or two shots; five or six received placebo; per-sample allocation not given. For vaccine and placebo recipients, repertoires were sequenced using samples collected on day 63 after the first injection. Between 29 July and 7 August 2020, Cohort 1b enrolled 25 adults aged 18-55 years at one site in Boston, USA. As a vaccine, Ad26.COV2.S was a replication-incompetent adenovirus type 26 vector that expressed a prefusion-stabilized SARS-CoV-2 spike protein derived from the original Wuhan strain. To note about this clone: The clone's antigen remains unknown. No much larger clone exists at a distance of one base, and base qualities are not known.

The TCR originated in a person between 18 and 65 years old who received the Ad26.COV2.S COVID-19 vaccine or a placebo. The sample in question was peripheral blood, obtained in a trial of Ad26.COV2.S vaccine versus placebo. This sequence uses TRBV7-8 and TRBJ1-3; TRBD1 is possibly the D segment (5 matching bases). At the DNA level, the sequence is TGTGCCAGCAGCTTAAGTCTACAGGTCGGAAACACCATATATTTT. This encodes CASSLSLQVGNTIYF.